The rows below give T cell receptor beta chains drawn from one sample of a study of cytomegalovirus exposure and HLA in healthy donors. Using immunoSEQ multiplex PCR, the repertoire was profiled, and TCRdb retains in-frame clones only, with some absent. The sample contains fewer than 200,000 clones, approximately 80% of which appear only once. What was sequenced was PBMCs. These receptors came from a middle-aged woman in good health and CMV-seropositive. Each CDR3 is given with its conserved first and last residue.

>TRBJ1-2|TRBV5-1|13
CASSAQGQDGYTF
>TRBJ2-5|TRBV5-1|15
CASSRTGTFGETQYF
>TRBJ2-1|TRBV5-1|16
CASSLMTSGSYNEQFF
>TRBJ2-3|TRBV9|13
CASSVGGGDTQYF
>TRBJ2-7|TRBV10-1|12
CASSESGYEQYF
>TRBJ2-5|TRBV5-1|14
CASSPGHSQETQYF
>TRBJ2-5|TRBV14|15
CASSQDRRGLETQYF
>TRBJ2-3|TRBV6-5|16
CASSYSTSGSLATQYF
>TRBJ2-1|TRBV7-9|13
CASSQLAGEWQFF
>TRBJ2-7|TRBV6-5|13
CASNPLGEGSQYF
>TRBJ1-3|TRBV4-3|15
CASSQDLELGNTIYF
>TRBJ2-7|TRBV7-2|15
CASSSGLASSYEQYF
>TRBJ1-4|TRBV19|14
CASSTRTENEKLFF
>TRBJ1-1|TRBV5-6|13
CASSLGRGTEAFF
>TRBJ1-2|TRBV7-2|15
CASSPRQGPIYGYTF
>TRBJ1-2|TRBV9|12
CASSTEERGYTF
>TRBJ1-2|TRBV4-1|15
CASSQDRGTGYGYTF
>TRBJ2-1|TRBV18|15
CASSPKRGGYNEQFF
>TRBJ2-2|TRBV5-1|14
CASSLDPNAGELFF
>TRBJ2-3|TRBV7-9|17
CASSLGVRGLSTDTQYF